This T cell receptor (beta chain) derives from a study of T cell responses to AZD1222 COVID-19 vaccine. Clones were read by immunoSEQ multiplex PCR, and TCRdb kept only the in-frame ones, dropping some. The data contain 33,000 or so clones, roughly 90% of them singletons. The CDR3 is 17 residues long. The V and J ends lost 3 bases and 1 base, in that order; junction bases with no gene match: 6. Germline CDR1 and CDR2: KGHSH and LQKENI. This receptor was taken from an adult who received the AZD1222 COVID-19 vaccine. This specimen was peripheral blood, taken 28 days after the second AZD1222 dose. This chain links TRBV18 with TRBJ2-2, with 9 bases identical to TRBD2. CDR3 residues: CASSPLAGAENTGELFF. DNA of the CDR3: TGTGCCAGCTCACCGTTAGCGGGGGCCGAGAACACCGGGGAGCTGTTTTTT.